These 19 T cell receptor beta chains originate from one sample sequenced in a study of T cells after posttransplantation cyclophosphamide. This table comes from immunoSEQ multiplex PCR, and its TCRdb copy is limited to in-frame clones, with some not included. The sample lists some 64,000 clones, 80% to 95% seen once, with under 3% in the top ten. Sequenced material: PBMCs. These receptors were obtained from a woman aged 25-40 years in good health and a related stem cell transplant donor.

This clone was counted once. This CDR3 reads CASSEGDPSSYNSPLHF. The CDR3 region has the DNA TGTGCCAGCAGTGAAGGGGATCCGAGCTCCTATAATTCACCCCTCCACTTT. This chain uses TRBV6-1 with TRBJ1-6; D is unresolved. V lost 1 base to trimming and J lost 0 bases, with 10 bases between them. The CDR3 is made up of 17 amino acids. Germline V lookup: CDR1 MNHNS, CDR2 SASEGT.

The genes are TRBV7-3 and TRBJ2-3, with D maybe TRBD1 (6 bases). V was cut by 1 base and J by 2 bases, with 10 bases left in between. CDR1 is SGHTA and CDR2 is FQGTGA in the germline V gene. This CDR3 spans 15 amino acids. The CDR3 DNA sequence: TGTGCCAGCAGCTTAAGAGGACAGTTCACAGATACGCAGTATTTT. Encoded protein: CASSLRGQFTDTQYF.

J is TRBJ2-7 and V is TRBV19; D tentatively reads TRBD1 or TRBD2 (6 bases each). Germline V gives CDR1 LNHDA, CDR2 SQIVND (reference sequence). CDR3 length: 16 residues. The V end was cut by 2 bases, the J end by 0 bases, with 14 bases between. The chain's CDR3 is CASSINGGGTSYEQYF. In DNA, the CDR3 is TGTGCCAGTAGTATAAACGGGGGCGGAACCTCCTACGAGCAGTACTTC. Full variable domain (rest looked up from reference TRBV19 and TRBJ2-7): DGGITQSPKYLFRKEGQNVTLSCEQNLNHDAMYWYRQDPGQGLRLIYYSQIVNDFQKGDIAEGYSVSREKKESFPLTVTSAQKNPTAFYLCASSINGGGTSYEQYFGPGTRLTVT.

V and J are TRBV5-1 and TRBJ1-6, with 8 bases matching TRBD1. Germline assignment: CDR1 SGHRS and CDR2 YFSETQ. With 4 bases clipped from V and 7 bases from J, the junction kept 4 bases outside the gene matches. The CDR3 is made up of 14 amino acids. The CDR3 DNA reads TGCGCCAGCAGCAGGACAGGGAGGAATTCACCCCTCCACTTT. Protein sequence: CASSRTGRNSPLHF.

Notes on this clone: The same CDR3 is also encoded by other DNA sequences in this sample. The genes are TRBV6-1 and TRBJ2-1; the match to TRBD2 covers 9 bases. CDR1 is MNHNS, CDR2 SASEGT, per germline. After removal of 0 bases from V and 4 bases from J, the junction contained 4 bases not matched to a gene. The CDR3 contains 16 residues. The CDR3 region has the DNA TGTGCCAGCAGTGAAGCATGGAGCGGGGGGTACAATGAGCAGTTCTTC. It codes for CASSEAWSGGYNEQFF.

This chain uses TRBV7-2 with TRBJ1-1; possible D gene TRBD1, 5 bases. Deletions cut 1 base from V and 4 bases from J, with 16 bases between. CDR1 and CDR2 from the germline V gene are SGHTA and FQGNSA. This CDR3 contains 16 residues. CDR3 coding DNA: TGTGCCAGCAGCTTAGACAGAGGGGTAGGAGGCACTGAAGCTTTCTTT. It specifies CASSLDRGVGGTEAFF.

This clone occurred once. The rearrangement uses TRBV7-8 and TRBJ2-1, with D hard to call. CDR1 SGHVS and CDR2 FQNEAQ come from the germline V gene. Trimming cost V 0 bases and J 10 bases, with 7 bases left between them. This CDR3 spans 12 amino acids. CDR3: CASSLAGIEQFF. The CDR3 nucleotides read TGTGCCAGCAGCTTAGCTGGGATCGAGCAGTTCTTC.

The chain has TRBV23-1 and TRBJ1-5; 8 nucleotides agree with TRBD1. TRBV23-1 is an ORF for which the function is uncertain. Trimming at V came to 6 bases and at J to 0 bases, leaving 10 bases not matched to a gene. The CDR3 totals 17 residues. The CDR3: CASRHGQGYRSNQPQHF. In nucleotides, the CDR3 is TGCGCCAGCAGACACGGACAGGGATATCGTAGCAATCAGCCCCAGCATTTT.

The chain has TRBV28 and TRBJ1-1, with D hard to call. Germline CDR1 is MDHEN and CDR2 is SYDVKM. This CDR3 has 14 amino acids. V lost 3 bases and J lost 4, with 12 bases in between. The CDR3 loop is CASSFQPRSTEAFF. The DNA of the CDR3 is TGTGCCAGCAGTTTCCAACCCAGGTCCACTGAAGCTTTCTTT.

J is TRBJ1-1 and V is TRBV30, with D possibly being TRBD1 (5 bases). The V gene's germline CDR1 is GTSNPN and CDR2 SVGIG (reference sequence). The CDR3 has 15 residues. V was cut by 2 bases and J by 11 bases, with 24 bases left in between. CDR3 region: CAWSTTGTPGLEAFF. CDR3 coding DNA: TGTGCCTGGAGTACGACTGGGACCCCGGGTTTGGAGGCTTTCTTT.

Here the CDR3 reads CASSRAQGAKTYEQYF. CDR3 nucleotides: TGTGCCAGCAGCAGGGCACAGGGGGCGAAGACCTACGAGCAGTACTTC. The V and J genes are TRBV9 and TRBJ2-7; 9 bases agree with TRBD1. The trim removed 4 bases at V and 2 bases at J, leaving 10 bases unmatched. This CDR3 is 16 amino acids long. Germline V gene data show CDR1 as SGDLS and CDR2 as YYNGEE.

This clone was detected only once. The chain has TRBV7-2 and TRBJ1-2; D not certain. V dropped 1 base and J dropped 8 bases, with 8 bases sitting between them. CDR1 is SGHTA and CDR2 is FQGNSA in the germline V gene. The CDR3 is made up of 12 amino acids. The CDR3 region is CASSLGKVGYTF. The CDR3 nucleotides read TGTGCCAGCAGCTTAGGCAAGGTGGGCTACACCTTC.

This chain connects TRBV14 to TRBJ2-5, with TRBD2 matching 10 bases. This CDR3 is 17 amino acids long. Germline assignment: CDR1 SGHDN and CDR2 FVKESK. The V and J ends lost 5 bases and 0 bases, in that order; junction bases with no gene match: 9. CDR3 coding DNA: TGTGCCAGCAGCAAGGAGGTACTAGCGGGGTACCAAGAGACCCAGTACTTC. Its protein is CASSKEVLAGYQETQYF.

The chain combines TRBV5-6 with TRBJ2-3; weak D call: TRBD2 (7 bases). The V end was cut by 1 base, the J end by 2 bases, with 20 bases between. Germline CDR1 is SGHDT and CDR2 is YYEEEE. CDR3 length equals 18 residues. CDR3 residues: CASSLWRGGLWNTDTQYF. As DNA, the CDR3 is TGTGCCAGCAGCTTGTGGAGGGGGGGCCTGTGGAACACAGATACGCAGTATTTT.

The rearrangement links TRBV4-2 to TRBJ2-5, with 8 bases identical to TRBD2. Per the germline V gene, CDR1 is LGHNA and CDR2 is YNFKEQ. The CDR3 sequence is 17 residues long. V gave up 4 bases and J gave up 4 bases; unmatched junction bases: 14. The DNA for the CDR3 is TGTGCCAGCAGCCTAGAGGGGTTAGCGGGGCTCCGAGAGACCCAGTACTTC. As protein: CASSLEGLAGLRETQYF.

V gene TRBV10-3 combines with J gene TRBJ1-1; D is possibly TRBD1 (6 bases). The CDR3 loop spans 13 amino acids. In germline, CDR1 is ENHRY, CDR2 SYGVKD. The V and J ends lost 4 bases and 0 bases respectively, with 6 bases between them. The CDR3 spells CAISGTVNTEAFF. CDR3 in DNA: TGTGCCATCAGTGGGACAGTGAACACTGAAGCTTTCTTT.

The rearrangement uses TRBV5-1 and TRBJ1-5; D possibly corresponds to TRBD1 (5 bases). From germline, CDR1 is SGHRS and CDR2 YFSETQ. The CDR3 has 15 residues. V was pared by 0 bases and J by 1 base, with 8 bases between. The CDR3: CASSLGEGSNQPQHF. The CDR3 DNA follows: TGCGCCAGCAGCTTGGGGGAGGGGAGCAATCAGCCCCAGCATTTT. Looking up the rest from reference TRBV5-1 and TRBJ1-5 gives the full variable domain: KAGVTQTPRYLIKTRGQQVTLSCSPISGHRSVSWYQQTPGQGLQFLFEYFSETQRNKGNFPGRFSGRQFSNSRSEMNVSTLELGDSALYLCASSLGEGSNQPQHFGDGTRLSIL.

This clone was seen a few times. The DNA for the CDR3 is TGTGCCTGGAGTGTACAGGTGACCCAGTACTTC. It codes for CAWSVQVTQYF. The V gene is TRBV30, the J gene TRBJ2-5; tentatively, D is TRBD1 (5 bases). From germline, CDR1 is GTSNPN and CDR2 SVGIG (reference sequence). Trimming left V 0 bases short and J 7 bases short, with 6 bases between. CDR3 length: 11 amino acids.

The rearrangement joins TRBV21-1 to TRBJ1-1; the DNA was not compared with TRBD1, the D call given in the table. TRBV21-1 is recorded as a pseudogene. The length of the CDR3 is 15 residues. CDR3 region: CASSNETGMNTEAFF. In DNA form, the CDR3 reads TGTGCCAGCAGCAACGAAACAGGGATGAACACTGAAGCTTTCTTT.